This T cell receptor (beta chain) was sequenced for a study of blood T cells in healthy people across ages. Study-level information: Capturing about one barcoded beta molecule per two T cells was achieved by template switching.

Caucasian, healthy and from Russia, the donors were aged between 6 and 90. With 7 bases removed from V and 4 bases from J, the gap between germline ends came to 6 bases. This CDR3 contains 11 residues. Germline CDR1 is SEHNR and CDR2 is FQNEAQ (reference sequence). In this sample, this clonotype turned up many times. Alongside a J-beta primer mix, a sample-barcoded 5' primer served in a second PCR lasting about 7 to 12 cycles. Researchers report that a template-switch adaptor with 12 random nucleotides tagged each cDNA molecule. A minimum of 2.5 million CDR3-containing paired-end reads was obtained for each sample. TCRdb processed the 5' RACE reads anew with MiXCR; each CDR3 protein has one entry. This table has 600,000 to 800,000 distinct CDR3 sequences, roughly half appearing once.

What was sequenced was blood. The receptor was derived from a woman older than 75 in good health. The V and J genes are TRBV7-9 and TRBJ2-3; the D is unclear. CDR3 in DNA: TGTGCCAGCATGGCTGCAGATACGCAGTATTTT. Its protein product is CASMAADTQYF.